These T cell receptor beta chains were read from a single sample in a study of OX40 agonist ivuxolimab in advanced cancers. Sequencing was performed with immunoSEQ multiplex PCR; in TCRdb, only in-frame clones are kept and a portion is missing. The sample has about 110,000 clones, 80% to 95% seen once. The starting material was CD4+ or CD8+ T cells sorted from blood, obtained in a trial of the OX40 agonist ivuxolimab. The receptors here all came from an adult with an advanced solid tumor such as melanoma, head and neck, liver or kidney cancer. Both conserved end residues are part of each CDR3. A D gene is named only where the DNA matches it firmly. The size field is filled for only some rows; it gives once, few, many or a size class.

TRBD1 | TRBJ1-4 | NA | TRBV27 | TGTGCCAGCAGAACCGGGACAGGGGGTGTAAAACTGTTTTTT | CASRTGTGGVKLFF
NA | TRBJ1-1 | NA | TRBV2 | TGTGCCAGCAGTGCCGGACACACCGCGAACACTGAAGCTTTCTTT | CASSAGHTANTEAFF
TRBD2 | TRBJ2-7 | NA | TRBV30 | TGTGCCTTAAAAAGCGGGGTCCACTCCTACGAGCAGTACTTC | CALKSGVHSYEQYF
TRBD1 | TRBJ2-1 | NA | TRBV11-3 | TGTGCCAGCAGCTTGGGGGGCCGGGACAGGGGTTTCTTC | CASSLGGRDRGFF
NA | TRBJ1-1 | NA | TRBV30 | TGTGCCTGCACCGAGCCGGGACCGACGAACACTGAAGCTTTCTTT | CACTEPGPTNTEAFF
NA | TRBJ1-1 | NA | TRBV9 | TGTGCCAGCAGCCCTGGGATGAACACTGAAGCTTTCTTT | CASSPGMNTEAFF
NA | TRBJ1-1 | NA | TRBV6-5 | TGTGCCAGCAGTACAGGATATTCGAACACTGAAGCTTTCTTT | CASSTGYSNTEAFF
NA | TRBJ2-5 | NA | TRBV25-1 | TGTGCCAGCAGCCACCCCGGGGGGCGTGAGACCCAGTACTTC | CASSHPGGRETQYF
TRBD2 | TRBJ2-3 | NA | TRBV5-1 | TGCGCCAGCAGCTTGTTAGGCAGCGGGGGGGCGGATACGCAGTATTTT | CASSLLGSGGADTQYF
NA | TRBJ1-6 | NA | TRBV9 | TGTGCCAGCAGCCCGACGGGGGACTCACCCCTCCACTTT | CASSPTGDSPLHF
NA | TRBJ2-6 | NA | TRBV29-1 | TGCAGCGTTTTCTCTGGGGCCAACGTCCTGACTTTC | CSVFSGANVLTF
NA | TRBJ1-3 | NA | TRBV10-3 | TGTGCCATCAGCGACCCCGACAGGAATGGAAACACCATATATTTT | CAISDPDRNGNTIYF
NA | TRBJ2-1 | NA | TRBV7-3 | TGTGCCAGCAGCCGCGGGGCCCACAATGAGCAGTTCTTC | CASSRGAHNEQFF
NA | TRBJ2-3 | NA | TRBV18 | TGTGCCAGCTCCCCGGGGACACCTAACTTCGAGGGGGGCACAGATACGCAGTATTTT | CASSPGTPNFEGGTDTQYF
NA | TRBJ2-1 | NA | TRBV19 | TGTGCCAGTAGTTTTGGCGGGACCTACAATGAGCAGTTCTTC | CASSFGGTYNEQFF
NA | TRBJ1-4 | NA | TRBV19 | TGTGCCAGTGGAGGGCAGGGGAATGAAAAACTGTTTTTT | CASGGQGNEKLFF
NA | TRBJ2-7 | NA | TRBV7-9 | TGTGCCAGCAGCTTAGACAGGGCAGTCGAGCAGTACTTC | CASSLDRAVEQYF
TRBD1 | TRBJ1-5 | NA | TRBV4-2 | TGTGCCAGCAGCCCGGGACAGGATAGCAATCAGCCCCAGCATTTT | CASSPGQDSNQPQHF
NA | TRBJ1-1 | NA | TRBV11-2 | TGTGCCAGCAGCCGACTAGGGGCGGGGGACACTGAAGCTTTCTTT | CASSRLGAGDTEAFF
TRBD1 | TRBJ1-4 | NA | TRBV5-8 | TGTGCCAGCAGCTTTCTGGGACAGCTCCGGGAAAAACTGTTTTTT | CASSFLGQLREKLFF
TRBD2 | TRBJ2-1 | NA | TRBV12-5 | TGTGCTAGTGGAGGCGTCGGTCTAGCGGGAGTGGAGCAGTTCTTC | CASGGVGLAGVEQFF
TRBD2 | TRBJ2-3 | NA | TRBV10-3 | TGTGCCAGCGCTCCTAGCGGGGGGCAAGAAGATACGCAGTATTTT | CASAPSGGQEDTQYF
NA | TRBJ1-1 | NA | TRBV7-9 | TGTGCCAGCAGCTTAGGGCAGGGGAACACTGAAGCTTTCTTT | CASSLGQGNTEAFF
NA | TRBJ1-1 | NA | TRBV19 | TGTGCCAGTAGTATAGAAGGTACGGTCATGAACACTGAAGCTTTCTTT | CASSIEGTVMNTEAFF
TRBD2 | TRBJ2-5 | NA | TRBV13 | TGTGCCAGCAGCTTAGCGGGACTAGCGGGATTTGAGACCCAGTACTTC | CASSLAGLAGFETQYF
TRBD1 | TRBJ2-7 | NA | TRBV5-4 | TGTGCCAGCAGCAAAGGACAGGATGTCTCCTACGAGCAGTACTTC | CASSKGQDVSYEQYF
NA | TRBJ2-5 | NA | TRBV7-2 | TGTGCCAGCAGCTTAGCATGGGGGGAAGAGACCCAGTACTTC | CASSLAWGEETQYF
NA | TRBJ1-1 | NA | TRBV5-1 | TGCGCCAGCAGCCCGGGAGTTGGACAGCTGAACACTGAAGCTTTCTTT | CASSPGVGQLNTEAFF
TRBD2 | TRBJ2-7 | NA | TRBV6-1 | TGTGCCAGCAGGACTAGCGGGAACCTAGGGGACGAGCAGTACTTC | CASRTSGNLGDEQYF
NA | TRBJ2-5 | NA | TRBV7-8 | TGTGCCAGCAGCTTTTCCCGAGTAGGGGTCCAAGAGACCCAGTACTTC | CASSFSRVGVQETQYF
NA | TRBJ1-3 | NA | TRBV5-4 | TGTGCCAGCAGCTTGGGAGGGGTCCCCTCTGGAAACACCATATATTTT | CASSLGGVPSGNTIYF
TRBD1 | TRBJ1-1 | NA | TRBV7-3 | TGTGCCAGCAGCTCCGGACAGGGGGCGCAGACTGAAGCTTTCTTT | CASSSGQGAQTEAFF
NA | TRBJ1-2 | NA | TRBV7-3 | TGTGCCAGCAGCTATCGCCGGGAGTCCTATGGCTACACCTTC | CASSYRRESYGYTF
TRBD1 | TRBJ1-2 | NA | TRBV6-1 | TGTGCCAGCACCCCGGGACAGGACGCATATGGCTACACCTTC | CASTPGQDAYGYTF
TRBD2 | TRBJ2-1 | NA | TRBV7-2 | TGTGCCAGCAGCTCTAGCGGGAGGGCCGGTAATGAGCAGTTCTTC | CASSSSGRAGNEQFF
NA | TRBJ1-2 | NA | TRBV5-6 | TGTGCCAGCAGCTCTGGTGGGTTTGGCTACACCTTC | CASSSGGFGYTF
TRBD1 | TRBJ2-7 | NA | TRBV5-4 | TGTGCCAGCAGCCGGGACAGCCGGCGTGAGCAGTACTTC | CASSRDSRREQYF
TRBD2 | TRBJ2-2 | NA | TRBV19 | TGTGCCAGTAGTCACGGGAGGAGGGTGGAGGAGCTGTTTTTT | CASSHGRRVEELFF
TRBD1 | TRBJ2-7 | NA | TRBV6-6 | TGTGCCAGCAGGGACAGGGGGCGCGGTGAGCAGTACTTC | CASRDRGRGEQYF
NA | TRBJ2-3 | NA | TRBV7-2 | TGTGCCAGCAGCTTAGCTTACTTCACAGATACGCAGTATTTT | CASSLAYFTDTQYF
NA | TRBJ1-1 | few | TRBV20-1 | TGCAGTGCTAGGGAGAACACTGAAGCTTTCTTT | CSARENTEAFF
NA | TRBJ2-5 | NA | TRBV2 | TGTGCCAGCGAAGGGGGGGGAATTGAGACCCAGTACTTC | CASEGGGIETQYF
NA | TRBJ2-7 | few | TRBV2 | TGTGCCAGCAGCGTGCAGAACTACGAGCAGTACTTC | CASSVQNYEQYF
TRBD2 | TRBJ2-1 | NA | TRBV10-1 | TGCGCCAGCAGTGAGTCTGCGGGAGGTCGCTCCTACAATGAGCAGTTCTTC | CASSESAGGRSYNEQFF
NA | TRBJ2-7 | few | TRBV7-9 | TGTGCCAGCAGCCAGGGAGCAGTGTACGAGCAGTACTTC | CASSQGAVYEQYF
NA | TRBJ1-2 | NA | TRBV19 | TGTGCCACCAAGGGACCAAGGAACGGCTACACCTTC | CATKGPRNGYTF
NA | TRBJ2-2 | NA | TRBV16 | TGTGCCAGCAGCCGGGACCATGAGAACACCGGGGAGCTGTTTTTT | CASSRDHENTGELFF
TRBD2 | TRBJ2-1 | NA | TRBV9 | TGTGCCAGCAGCGGGGGACTAGCGGGGGCCCCCGCCTACAATGAGCAGTTCTTC | CASSGGLAGAPAYNEQFF
NA | TRBJ2-5 | NA | TRBV30 | TGTGCCTGGACGATCTCCTCGCAGGGCCAAGAGACCCAGTACTTC | CAWTISSQGQETQYF
NA | TRBJ2-7 | NA | TRBV6-5 | TGTGCCAGCAGTTACTCAAGCTCCTACGAGCAGTACTTC | CASSYSSSYEQYF
NA | TRBJ1-2 | NA | TRBV6-5 | TGTGCCAGCAGTTACTCGACGGTAATCTATGGCTACACCTTC | CASSYSTVIYGYTF
NA | TRBJ2-7 | NA | TRBV6-1 | TGTGCCAGCAGTTCAGGACTACTCTACGAGCAGTACTTC | CASSSGLLYEQYF